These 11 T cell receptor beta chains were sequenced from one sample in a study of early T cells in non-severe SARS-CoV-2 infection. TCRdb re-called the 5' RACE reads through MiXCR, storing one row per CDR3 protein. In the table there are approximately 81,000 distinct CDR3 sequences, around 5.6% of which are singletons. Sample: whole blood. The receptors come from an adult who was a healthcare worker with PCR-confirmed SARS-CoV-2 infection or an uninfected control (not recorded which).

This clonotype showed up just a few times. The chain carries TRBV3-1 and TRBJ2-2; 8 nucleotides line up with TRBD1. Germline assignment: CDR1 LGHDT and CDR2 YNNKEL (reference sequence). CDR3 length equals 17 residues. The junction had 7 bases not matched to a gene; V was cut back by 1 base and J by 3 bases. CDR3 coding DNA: TGTGCCAGCAGCCAAGGGATCTCAGGGGGCTACACCGGGGAGCTGTTTTTT. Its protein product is CASSQGISGGYTGELFF.

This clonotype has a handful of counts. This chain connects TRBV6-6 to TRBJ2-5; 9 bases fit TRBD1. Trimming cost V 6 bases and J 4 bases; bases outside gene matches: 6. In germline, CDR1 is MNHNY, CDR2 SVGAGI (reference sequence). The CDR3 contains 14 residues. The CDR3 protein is CASRPQGAGETQYF. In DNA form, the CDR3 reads TGTGCCAGCAGGCCACAGGGGGCAGGAGAGACCCAGTACTTC.

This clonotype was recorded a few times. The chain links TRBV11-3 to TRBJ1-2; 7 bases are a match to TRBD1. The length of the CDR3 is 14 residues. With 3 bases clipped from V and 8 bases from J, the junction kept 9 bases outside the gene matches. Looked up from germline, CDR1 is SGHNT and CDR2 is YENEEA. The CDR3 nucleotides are TGTGCCAGCAGCTTGATCGACAGGGAACGAGGCTACACCTTC. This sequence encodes CASSLIDRERGYTF.

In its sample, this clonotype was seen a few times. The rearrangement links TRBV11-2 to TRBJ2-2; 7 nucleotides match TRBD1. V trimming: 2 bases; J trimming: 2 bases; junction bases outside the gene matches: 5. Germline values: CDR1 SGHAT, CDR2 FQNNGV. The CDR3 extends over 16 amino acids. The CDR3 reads CASSLYTGANTGELFF. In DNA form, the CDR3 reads TGTGCCAGCAGCTTATATACAGGGGCTAACACCGGGGAGCTGTTTTTT.

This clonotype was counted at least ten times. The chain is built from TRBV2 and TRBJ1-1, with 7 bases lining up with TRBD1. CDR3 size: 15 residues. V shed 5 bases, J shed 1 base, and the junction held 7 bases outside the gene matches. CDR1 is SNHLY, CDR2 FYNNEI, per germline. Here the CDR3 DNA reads TGTGCCAGCAGTAAACTCAGGGGGAAGAACACTGAAGCTTTCTTT. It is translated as CASSKLRGKNTEAFF.

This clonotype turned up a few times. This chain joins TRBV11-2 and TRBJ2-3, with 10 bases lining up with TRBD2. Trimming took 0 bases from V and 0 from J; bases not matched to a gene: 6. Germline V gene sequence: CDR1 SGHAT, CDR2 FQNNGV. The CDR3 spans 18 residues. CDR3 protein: CASSLETGLANSTDTQYF. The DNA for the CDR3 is TGTGCCAGCAGCTTAGAAACGGGACTAGCGAATAGCACAGATACGCAGTATTTT. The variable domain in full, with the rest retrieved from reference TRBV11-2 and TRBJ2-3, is EAGVAQSPRYKIIEKRQSVAFWCNPISGHATLYWYQQILGQGPKLLIQFQNNGVVDDSQLPKDRFSAERLKGVDSTLKIQPAKLEDSAVYLCASSLETGLANSTDTQYFGPGTRLTVL.

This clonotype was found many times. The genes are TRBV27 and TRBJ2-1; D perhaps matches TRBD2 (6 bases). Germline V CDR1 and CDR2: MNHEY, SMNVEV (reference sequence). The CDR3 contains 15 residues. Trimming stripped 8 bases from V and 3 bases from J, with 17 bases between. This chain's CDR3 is CASRSPGVRYNEQFF. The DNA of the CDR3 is TGTGCCAGCCGCTCTCCGGGGGTTCGCTACAATGAGCAGTTCTTC.

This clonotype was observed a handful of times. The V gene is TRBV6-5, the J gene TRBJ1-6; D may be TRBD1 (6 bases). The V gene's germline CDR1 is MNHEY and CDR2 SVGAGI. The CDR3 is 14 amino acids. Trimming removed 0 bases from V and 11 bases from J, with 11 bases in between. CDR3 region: CASSYSSQGTPLHF. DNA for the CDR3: TGTGCCAGCAGTTACTCTTCTCAGGGGACACCCCTCCACTTT.

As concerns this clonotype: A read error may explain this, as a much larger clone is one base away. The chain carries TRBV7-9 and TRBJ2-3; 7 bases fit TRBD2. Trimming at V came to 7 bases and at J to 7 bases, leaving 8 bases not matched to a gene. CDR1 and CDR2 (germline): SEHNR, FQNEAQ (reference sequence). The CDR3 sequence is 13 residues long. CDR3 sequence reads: CASTGGGANTQYF. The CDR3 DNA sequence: TGTGCCAGCACGGGAGGAGGGGCAAATACGCAGTATTTT.

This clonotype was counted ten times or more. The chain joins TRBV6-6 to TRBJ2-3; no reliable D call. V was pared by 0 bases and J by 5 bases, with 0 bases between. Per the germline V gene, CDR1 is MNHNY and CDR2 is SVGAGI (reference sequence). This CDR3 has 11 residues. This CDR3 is CASSYSDTQYF. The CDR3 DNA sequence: TGTGCCAGCAGTTACTCAGATACGCAGTATTTT.

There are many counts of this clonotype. The CDR3 DNA sequence: TGCAGTGCTAGAGATTCTACTCGCAATCAGCCCCAGCATTTT. Translated, it gives CSARDSTRNQPQHF. The V call is TRBV20-1, the J call TRBJ1-5; no clear D. Germline CDR1 is DFQATT and CDR2 is SNEGSKA (reference sequence). The CDR3 is 14 amino acids. Trimming removed 0 bases from V and 2 bases from J, with 8 bases in between.